The T cell receptor (beta chain) under discussion was sequenced for a study of cytomegalovirus exposure and HLA in healthy donors. This PCR relied on a set of 60 Vbeta primers and 13 Jbeta primers. Profiling relied on immunoSEQ multiplex PCR, and the TCRdb table lists in-frame clones only, not all of them. The sample yields under 200,000 clones, roughly 84% seen once. The sequence was obtained from a boy younger than 10 in good health and CMV-seronegative. Input material: PBMCs.

In DNA form, the CDR3 reads TGTGCCAGCAGCTTAGGGGGCTGGGAAAGCTCCTACAATGAGCAGTTCTTC. It is translated as CASSLGGWESSYNEQFF. The chain links TRBV11-2 to TRBJ2-1; D possibly corresponds to TRBD1 (5 bases). Trimming left V 1 base short and J 0 bases short, with 13 bases between. CDR1 and CDR2 from the germline V gene are SGHAT and FQNNGV. The CDR3 runs 17 residues.